A single sample is the source of the 3 T cell receptor beta chains below, sequenced in a study of blood T cell repertoires in COVID-19. Libraries were prepared by immunoSEQ multiplex PCR; TCRdb keeps only in-frame clonotypes and omits some of them. The sample has about 250,000 clones, 85% seen once. The sample taken for sequencing was PBMCs or T cells enriched from blood (not recorded which). The receptors here all came from a woman between 50 and 59 years old with acute COVID-19.

The rearrangement joins TRBV13 to TRBJ1-1; D might be TRBD1 (6 bases). Germline V gene lookup returns CDR1 PRHDT and CDR2 FYEKMQ (reference sequence). Trimming took off 5 bases at V and 8 bases at J, with 12 bases between the two ends. The CDR3 is 12 amino acids. This CDR3 is CASSPQGREAFF. CDR3 coding DNA: TGTGCCAGCAGCCCCCAGGGGAGAGAAGCTTTCTTT. The full variable domain, completed using reference TRBV13 and TRBJ1-1, is AAGVIQSPRHLIKEKRETATLKCYPIPRHDTVYWYQQGPGQDPQFLISFYEKMQSDKGSIPDRFSAQQFSDYHSELNMSSLELGDSALYFCASSPQGREAFFGQGTRLTVV.

The CDR3 here is CASSQGGASAYGYTF. CDR3 coding DNA: TGCGCCAGCAGCCAAGGGGGAGCGAGCGCCTACGGCTACACCTTC. This rearrangement joins TRBV4-1 to TRBJ1-2; D unresolved. The V end lost 1 base, the J end lost 8 bases, and 17 bases lay between the germline ends. The CDR3 consists of 15 residues. CDR1 MGHRA and CDR2 YSYEKL come from the germline V gene.

The chain uses TRBV2 and TRBJ1-1; 8 bases map to TRBD1. With 6 bases clipped from V and 5 bases from J, the junction kept 5 bases outside the gene matches. The CDR3 spans 13 residues. CDR1 is SNHLY, CDR2 FYNNEI, per germline. The CDR3: CASRAGGRTEAFF. In DNA form, the CDR3 reads TGTGCCAGCAGGGCAGGGGGCAGAACTGAAGCTTTCTTT.